The sample holds a few counts of the clone carrying this T cell receptor (beta chain). Its target is unknown. CDR1 is SGHAT and CDR2 is FQNNGV in the germline V gene. The germline V and J ends were trimmed by 4 bases and 0 bases, with 10 bases remaining between them. This CDR3 has 15 residues. This sample is part of a study of T cells after yellow fever vaccination. On the study more broadly: Fractions with few cells were prepared using SMART-Seq v4 Ultra Low Input. Whole-study findings and limits: The secondary response was weaker but peaked faster, day 5 versus 15.

TCR cDNA, made by 5'RACE template switching, carried an added universal primer site and UMIs. TCRdb reprocessed the 5' RACE reads via MiXCR and lists one record per CDR3 protein. The sample carries 250,000 to 350,000 distinct CDR3 sequences, around 7.3% recorded once. This specimen was PBMCs, taken about 49 days after the first yellow fever vaccination. The rearrangement links TRBV11-2 to TRBJ2-4; D not resolved. The source is a young man who received the YFV17D yellow fever vaccine. The CDR3 spells CASSSIKLAKNIQYF. CDR3 in DNA: TGTGCCAGCAGCTCTATTAAGCTAGCCAAAAACATTCAGTACTTC.